This T cell receptor beta chain is from a study of blood T cells in healthy people across ages. The study's findings and limits: Estimates of total diversity, which came from one million sequenced T cells, were considered to be underestimates. Diversity was higher, and naive CD4+ cells more numerous, in long-lived donors than in aged donors.

In its sample, this clonotype was seen once. The antigen remains unidentified. The CDR3 loop spans 14 amino acids. PCR was performed a second time for about 7 to 12 cycles using a sample-barcoded 5' primer and a J-beta primer mix. TCRdb reprocessed the 5' RACE reads via MiXCR and lists one record per CDR3 protein. The table includes 750,000 to 850,000 distinct CDR3 sequences, 20% to 30% detected once. These records were also assigned to another study, of T cells of mothers and their children.

This receptor was identified in a boy under 18 in good health. J is TRBJ1-1 and V is TRBV21-1; the D call of TRBD1 is as the table states it, not checked on the DNA. TRBV21-1 is an annotated pseudogene. What was sequenced was blood. Written as DNA, the CDR3 is TGTGCCAGCAGCTTTCAGGGGTATCCCACTGAAGCTTTCTTT. Translation: CASSFQGYPTEAFF.